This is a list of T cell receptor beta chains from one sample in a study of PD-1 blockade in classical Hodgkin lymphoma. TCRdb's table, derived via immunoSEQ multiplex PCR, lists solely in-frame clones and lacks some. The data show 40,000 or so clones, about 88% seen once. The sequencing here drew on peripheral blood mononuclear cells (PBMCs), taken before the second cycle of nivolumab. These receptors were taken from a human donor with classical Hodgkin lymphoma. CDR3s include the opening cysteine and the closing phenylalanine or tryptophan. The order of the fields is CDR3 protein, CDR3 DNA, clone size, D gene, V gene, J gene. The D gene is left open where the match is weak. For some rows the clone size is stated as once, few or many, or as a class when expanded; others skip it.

CASSHLGQGEGEQYF	TGTGCCAGCAGCCACCTAGGACAGGGGGAGGGCGAGCAGTACTTC	.	TRBD1	TRBV14	TRBJ2-7
CASSRSQGPAGNQPQHF	TGTGCCAGCAGCCGCTCACAGGGGCCCGCTGGGAATCAGCCCCAGCATTTT	.	TRBD1	TRBV7-8	TRBJ1-5
CASSEQGGGSDTQYF	TGTGCCAGCAGTGAGCAGGGGGGAGGGTCAGATACGCAGTATTTT	.	.	TRBV6-1	TRBJ2-3
CASSLGRNQPQHF	TGTGCCAGTAGTCTCGGCCGCAATCAGCCCCAGCATTTT	.	.	TRBV19	TRBJ1-5
CASSSPGGVPSTDTQYF	TGTGCCAGTAGTAGTCCGGGCGGGGTACCTAGCACAGATACGCAGTATTTT	.	.	TRBV19	TRBJ2-3
CASSLSLGYNEKLFF	TGTGCCAGCAGTTTAAGTTTAGGGTATAATGAAAAACTGTTTTTT	.	.	TRBV28	TRBJ1-4
CASRAREAFSGANVLTF	TGTGCCAGTAGGGCCCGGGAGGCCTTCTCTGGGGCCAACGTCCTGACTTTC	.	TRBD2	TRBV19	TRBJ2-6
CASSLHLRTAYAYEQYF	TGTGCCAGCAGCTTACACCTACGGACAGCATACGCCTACGAGCAGTACTTC	.	.	TRBV7-9	TRBJ2-7
CASSLSGPSTEAFF	TGCGCCAGCAGCTTGTCAGGGCCGAGCACTGAAGCTTTCTTT	.	.	TRBV5-1	TRBJ1-1
CASSSQSKPTPKNIQYF	TGTGCCAGCAGCTCCCAGTCGAAACCCACACCCAAAAACATTCAGTACTTC	few	.	TRBV9	TRBJ2-4
CASSLDLAYNEQFF	TGTGCCAGCAGCCTAGACCTAGCGTACAATGAGCAGTTCTTC	once	.	TRBV11-2	TRBJ2-1
CASSFRTGSYEQYF	TGTGCCAGCAGTTTTCGGACAGGCAGCTACGAGCAGTACTTC	.	TRBD1	TRBV28	TRBJ2-7
CASSVTGNSYEQYF	TGTGCCAGCAGCGTTACAGGGAACTCCTACGAGCAGTACTTC	.	.	TRBV7-6	TRBJ2-7
CASSEAAGGGDTQYF	TGTGCCAGCAGTGAAGCGGCCGGGGGCGGGGATACGCAGTATTTT	.	.	TRBV6-1	TRBJ2-3
CATSRRDGFSGANVLTF	TGTGCCACCAGCCGACGGGACGGGTTCTCTGGGGCCAACGTCCTGACTTTC	.	.	TRBV15	TRBJ2-6
CASSYEPNSYEQYF	TGCGCCAGCAGCTACGAACCTAACTCCTACGAGCAGTACTTC	large	.	TRBV5-1	TRBJ2-7
CASSVAGQTQYF	TGTGCCAGCAGTGTAGCGGGCCAGACCCAGTACTTC	few	TRBD2	TRBV6-5	TRBJ2-5
CASSEQGRTEAFF	TGTGCCAGCAGTGAACAGGGGAGGACTGAAGCTTTCTTT	.	TRBD1	TRBV27	TRBJ1-1
CASSSGVSYGYTF	TGCGCCAGCAGTTCAGGGGTTAGCTATGGCTACACCTTC	.	.	TRBV4-3	TRBJ1-2
CASSSGGQYF	TGTGCCAGCAGTTCCGGCGGGCAGTACTTC	.	.	TRBV6-1	TRBJ2-7
CASSLSLAGITDTQYF	TGTGCCAGCTCACTTTCGCTAGCGGGGATCACAGATACGCAGTATTTT	.	TRBD2	TRBV18	TRBJ2-3
CASSIQETQYF	TGTGCCAGTAGTATACAAGAGACCCAGTACTTC	.	.	TRBV19	TRBJ2-5
CASSVQGALGEKLFF	TGCGCCAGCAGCGTACAGGGGGCTCTTGGGGAAAAACTGTTTTTT	.	TRBD1	TRBV5-1	TRBJ1-4
CASSFNGGANGELFF	TGTGCCAGCAGCTTCAACGGGGGGGCCAACGGGGAGCTGTTTTTT	once	TRBD2	TRBV9	TRBJ2-2
CASSLDSMSNQPQHF	TGTGCCAGCAGCTTAGACTCTATGAGCAATCAGCCCCAGCATTTT	.	.	TRBV7-2	TRBJ1-5
CASSLGRWDLPGIYEQYF	TGTGCCAGCAGCTTAGGCCGGTGGGACCTCCCAGGTATCTACGAGCAGTACTTC	.	.	TRBV11-1	TRBJ2-7
CASSTGNSYEQYF	TGTGCCAGCAGTACAGGAAACTCCTACGAGCAGTACTTC	.	.	TRBV2	TRBJ2-7
CASSTARGVNTEAFF	TGTGCCAGCAGCACCGCCAGGGGGGTGAACACTGAAGCTTTCTTT	.	TRBD1	TRBV14	TRBJ1-1
CASSQDKGSGNTIYF	TGTGCCAGCAGCCAAGATAAGGGGTCTGGAAACACCATATATTTT	.	.	TRBV4-2	TRBJ1-3
CASSLEGQRLAGGYNEQFF	TGTGCCAGCAGCTTAGAGGGCCAGAGGTTGGCGGGAGGTTACAATGAGCAGTTCTTC	.	TRBD2	TRBV7-9	TRBJ2-1
CASSLRDTYSYEQYF	TGTGCCAGTAGCCTCCGGGACACCTACTCCTACGAGCAGTACTTC	.	.	TRBV19	TRBJ2-7
CASTERDEQFF	TGTGCCAGCACGGAGCGGGATGAGCAGTTCTTC	.	.	TRBV2	TRBJ2-1
CASSLTSGGPTDTQYF	TGTGCCAGCAGCTTAACTAGCGGGGGACCCACAGATACGCAGTATTTT	.	TRBD2	TRBV7-2	TRBJ2-3
CASNPSSSYAQYF	TGTGCCAGCAACCCCTCTTCGTCTTATGCGCAGTATTTT	.	.	TRBV5-8	TRBJ2-3
CASRMLAWASDEQFF	TGTGCCAGCAGAATGCTAGCTTGGGCTAGCGATGAGCAGTTCTTC	.	.	TRBV27	TRBJ2-1
CASSLTSGGDETQYF	TGTGCCAGCAGCTTAACTAGCGGGGGGGATGAGACCCAGTACTTC	.	TRBD2	TRBV9	TRBJ2-5
CASSPTGNEQYF	TGCGCCAGCAGCCCGACAGGTAACGAGCAGTACTTC	.	.	TRBV5-1	TRBJ2-7
CASSLEPRQPQHF	TGTGCCAGCAGTTTAGAACCACGACAACCCCAGCATTTT	.	.	TRBV27	TRBJ1-5
CASSYPGSPLHF	TGTGCCAGCAGTTACCCCGGCTCACCCCTCCACTTT	.	.	TRBV28	TRBJ1-6
CASSGLTIVYEQYF	TGTGCCAGCAGTGGATTGACAATCGTCTACGAGCAGTACTTC	.	.	TRBV6-1	TRBJ2-7
CASSSLGAFGYTF	TGCGCCAGCAGCAGTCTGGGGGCGTTCGGCTACACCTTC	.	.	TRBV4-1	TRBJ1-2
CASSSGQGNEKLFF	TGCGCCAGCAGCTCGGGACAGGGAAATGAAAAACTGTTTTTT	.	TRBD1	TRBV5-1	TRBJ1-4
CASSRKEWGARDYGYTF	TGTGCCAGCAGTCGGAAGGAATGGGGGGCGCGGGACTATGGCTACACCTTC	.	.	TRBV28	TRBJ1-2
CASGISDRRTGILDTQYF	TGTGCTAGTGGGATTTCGGATCGACGGACAGGGATTTTGGATACGCAGTATTTT	.	TRBD1	TRBV12-5	TRBJ2-3
CASRSAGGSFGNTIYF	TGTGCCAGCAGGAGCGCAGGGGGTAGCTTTGGAAACACCATATATTTT	.	TRBD1	TRBV27	TRBJ1-3
CATSRVPGLADSSYNEQFF	TGTGCCACCAGCAGAGTCCCGGGACTAGCGGATAGCTCCTACAATGAGCAGTTCTTC	few	TRBD2	TRBV15	TRBJ2-1
CASSFGRPRVYGYTF	TGTGCCAGCAGCTTCGGCCGGCCAAGGGTTTATGGCTACACCTTC	.	.	TRBV7-3	TRBJ1-2
CASTPAPSIYGYTF	TGTGCCAGCACCCCGGCCCCGTCGATCTATGGCTACACCTTC	.	.	TRBV2	TRBJ1-2
CASLGEASTNEKLFF	TGTGCCAGCCTCGGGGAGGCCTCAACTAATGAAAAACTGTTTTTT	.	.	TRBV2	TRBJ1-4
CASSTNRDSSYNEQFF	TGTGCCAGCAGTACCAACCGGGACAGCTCCTACAATGAGCAGTTCTTC	.	TRBD1	TRBV27	TRBJ2-1
CASSQLALYEQYF	TGCGCCAGCAGCCAATTGGCGCTCTACGAGCAGTACTTC	.	.	TRBV4-1	TRBJ2-7
CSVVSSGDNTGELFF	TGCAGCGTTGTATCTAGCGGGGATAACACCGGGGAGCTGTTTTTT	.	TRBD2	TRBV29-1	TRBJ2-2
CASSLGTGNEKLFF	TGTGCCAGCAGCTTAGGGACAGGGAATGAAAAACTGTTTTTT	.	TRBD1	TRBV7-6	TRBJ1-4
CASSVGDNYGYTF	TGTGCCAGCAGCGTAGGGGATAACTATGGCTACACCTTC	.	.	TRBV9	TRBJ1-2
CASSVSGGDTQYF	TGTGCCAGCAGCGTAAGTGGAGGGGATACGCAGTATTTT	once	.	TRBV9	TRBJ2-3